This T cell receptor (beta chain) emerged from a study of regulatory T cells in long-lasting Graves disease. Overall study findings and caveats: The study found TRBV28, TRBJ1-2 and TRBJ2-5 favored in persistent disease. Fewer public clonotypes were shared by new patients (roughly 970) than by persistent patients (roughly 2,500). Few sampled subjects may have lowered accuracy.

This CDR3 has 12 amino acids. Germline assignment: CDR1 GTSNPN and CDR2 SVGIG (reference sequence). Time point noted: persistent/refractory GD, antithyroid drugs over 5 years with positive TRAb. Preparation of the TCR library used RNA extracted from PBMCs. EDTA tubes received approximately 9 milliliters of drawn peripheral blood. In its sample, this clonotype was seen many times. What it binds is unknown. One end of the junction fails to match germline, which may point to a read error. CDR3-region Arm-PCR and iRepertoire HTBI primers produced the TCR beta libraries. One entry per CDR3 protein results from TCRdb running MiXCR on the multiplex PCR reads. The repertoire consists of some 300,000 distinct CDR3 sequences, with roughly a fifth occurring once and the leading ten covering around 50%.

The V and J genes are TRBV30 and TRBJ1-6; D is unclear. The clonotype was recovered from a female donor with Graves disease. The specimen was peripheral blood mononuclear cells (PBMCs), collected when the disease was refractory, from a patient treated with antithyroid drugs. The CDR3 reads CAWSAPGFSWAF. The CDR3 region has the DNA TGTGCCTGGAGTGCCCCGGGATTCTCTTGGGCCTTT. Combining the CDR3 with reference TRBV30 and TRBJ1-6 gives the whole variable domain SQTIHQWPATLVQPVGSPLSLECTVEGTSNPNLYWYRQAAGRGLQLLFYSVGIGQISSEVPQNLSASRPQDRQFILSSKKLLLSDSGFYLCAWSAPGFSWAFGNGTRLTVT.